This T cell receptor (beta chain) was sequenced for a study of T cell changes during pregnancy in multiple sclerosis. The protocol was immunoSEQ multiplex PCR, while the TCRdb copy is restricted to in-frame clones and leaves out a portion. The sample yields tens of thousands of clones, 90% seen once. The junction had 14 bases not matched to a gene; V was cut back by 8 bases and J by 5 bases. CDR1 and CDR2 from the germline V gene are MNHEY and SMNVEV (reference sequence). This CDR3 comprises 16 residues. Here the sequenced sample was CD4+ T cells from peripheral blood mononuclear cells, taken before pregnancy. The TCR sequence derives from a female donor with multiple sclerosis, enrolled in a pregnancy study. The genes are TRBV27 and TRBJ2-7; 11 nucleotides agree with TRBD1. Here the CDR3 DNA reads TGTGCCAGCCCCCAAGGGCTGGACAGGGGGCTGAACGAGCAGTACTTC. Protein sequence: CASPQGLDRGLNEQYF.